This T cell receptor beta chain derives from a study of blood T cell repertoires in COVID-19 (dated by TCRdb to 2020 to 2021). Regarding the complete study: Samples from collaborators originated in the United States, Italy and Spain and spanned both the acute and convalescent phases of COVID-19. The material from the prospective study consisted of cDNA or gDNA derived from T cells, B-cell-depleted T cells, or PBMCs. A de-identified subject ID, COVID-19 status, age in years and sex were almost always included in the sample metadata. The samples were drawn from two sources: the first 160 participants of the ongoing ImmuneRACE study, and 1,000 to 1,500 subjects contributed by 6 global collaborators. A freely available public database, intended as a resource for researchers studying the immune response to SARS-CoV-2, is where the repertoires were released. Deeply sampled blood TCRbeta repertoires from subjects exposed to, actively infected with, or recovered from COVID-19 were included in the dataset. Where available, HLA class I and class II types were obtained from metadata supplied by the sample provider rather than from assay-based typing. What the research found in general, with its limitations: The quantity of clinical and demographic metadata differed by source and by participant and was supplied without curation.

This clone came up a few times. It lacks a known antigen. No base quality values were provided; no much bigger clone lies one nucleotide off. TCRbeta CDR3 regions were amplified from genomic DNA by means of the immunoSEQ Assay, a bias-controlled multiplex PCR. The original methods were these. The number of nucleated cells in each sample was estimated by amplification of reference gene primers within the assay. To quantify the absolute abundance of each unique TCRbeta CDR3 rearrangement, sequence reads were collapsed and filtered. For each sample, productive Simpson clonality was calculated by taking the square root of Simpson's diversity index across productive rearrangements. TCRdb obtained this table from immuneACCESS and retained in-frame rearrangements with V and J assigned. These tables miss some clones; where compared with another copy, unresolved V genes account for less than half of the shortfall, and the remainder is unexplained. That table gives V, J and clone size, and the DNA gave D and trimming. The sample table holds around 230,000 clones, of which 80% to 90% were seen once. In total, the top ten clones hold roughly 12% of the sample.

Its CDR3 holds 16 amino acids, cysteine through phenylalanine. Only the CDR3 portion is preserved as DNA: 48 bases, with reading frame beginning at the first base. CDR1 LGHDT and CDR2 YNNKEL are derived from the germline V gene (reference sequence). V and J are trimmed by 4 bases and 4 bases, and the gene matches miss 10 bases of the junction. In Seattle, one collaborating source enrolled patients while the infection was active and tracked those patients longitudinally over the course of disease. Collaborating institutions collected whole blood in K2EDTA tubes following their own protocols. For TCRbeta analysis, collaborator samples were shipped as frozen whole blood, as isolated PBMCs, or as DNA extracted from either sample type.

Sequenced sample: peripheral blood. The sequence joins TRBV3-1 (or the pseudogene TRBV3-2) to TRBJ2-7; 10 central nucleotides agree with TRBD2. This TCR came from a man aged 50-59 years with COVID-19, enrolled during active disease. The bases read TGTGCCAGCAGCCGGACTAAGCGGGAGGGTGTTTACGAGCAGTACTTC. This yields the protein CASSRTKREGVYEQYF.